What follows are 23 T cell receptor beta chains derived from one specimen sequenced in a study of CD8 T cells in Susac syndrome. Random hexamers were used to reverse transcribe the RNA input (about 0.5 to 1 ug). From the immunoSEQ multiplex PCR reads, TCRdb called clonotypes with MiXCR, one entry per CDR3 protein. The sample includes approximately 180,000 distinct CDR3 sequences, approximately 94% of them seen just once. Sequenced material: CD4+ T cells from PBMCs. Receptors originate from a human donor with multiple sclerosis.

The sample holds one count of this clonotype. V and J are TRBV4-1 and TRBJ1-6; D is unclear. With 1 base removed from V and 10 bases from J, the gap between germline ends came to 20 bases. The length of the CDR3 is 17 residues. In germline, CDR1 is MGHRA, CDR2 YSYEKL. In nucleotides, the CDR3 is TGCGCCAGCAGCCAAGTGGGCCTCGAACGGGATCCATCACCCCTCCACTTT. The encoded protein is CASSQVGLERDPSPLHF.

The rearrangement joins TRBV3-1 to TRBJ1-6; no clear D. The CDR3 sequence is 15 residues long. Germline CDR1 LGHDT, CDR2 YNNKEL (reference sequence). V lost 4 bases and J 4 bases, leaving 11 bases between the germline ends. The CDR3 here is CASSRGETYNSPLHF. The CDR3 DNA is TGTGCCAGCAGCCGCGGCGAGACGTATAATTCACCCCTCCACTTT.

V usage is TRBV9 and J usage is TRBJ1-2; D remains unclear. V lost 0 bases and J lost 6, with 15 bases in between. Germline assignment: CDR1 SGDLS and CDR2 YYNGEE. The CDR3 covers 15 residues. Here the CDR3 reads CASSVGVSRGDGYTF. Written as DNA, the CDR3 is TGTGCCAGCAGCGTAGGTGTCTCGCGGGGAGATGGCTACACCTTC.

This chain connects TRBV20-1 to TRBJ2-1; tentatively, D is TRBD1 or TRBD2 (6 bases each). V lost 5 bases, J lost 5 bases, and 19 bases lay in between. The CDR3 has 15 residues. Germline V gene data show CDR1 as DFQATT and CDR2 as SNEGSKA (reference sequence). The CDR3 loop is CSAPIGGRMNNEQFF. The CDR3 bases are TGCAGTGCTCCCATCGGGGGCAGAATGAACAATGAGCAGTTCTTC.

V usage is TRBV20-1 and J usage is TRBJ2-2; maybe TRBD2 (5 bases). The germline V and J ends were trimmed by 3 bases and 7 bases, with 9 bases remaining between them. The CDR3 has 12 amino acids. Germline V lookup: CDR1 DFQATT, CDR2 SNEGSKA (reference sequence). The CDR3 DNA reads TGCAGTGCTAGTGAGCGGAACGGGGAGCTGTTTTTT. It is translated as CSASERNGELFF.

The chain combines TRBV7-6 with TRBJ1-6, with TRBD1 identical over 8 bases. Per the germline V gene, CDR1 is SGHVS and CDR2 is FNYEAQ. Trimming cost V 5 bases and J 8 bases; bases outside gene matches: 5. The CDR3 runs 14 residues. The CDR3 sequence: CASSDQGAYSPLHF. The CDR3 DNA reads TGTGCCAGCAGCGACCAGGGGGCGTATTCACCCCTCCACTTT.

V is TRBV29-1 and J is TRBJ1-1, with D perhaps TRBD1 (5 bases). Per germline, CDR1 SQVTM and CDR2 ANQGSEA. V dropped 3 bases and J dropped 11 bases, with 16 bases sitting between them. The CDR3 runs 12 residues. The CDR3 protein is CSVDGTALNAFF. The CDR3 DNA follows: TGCAGCGTTGATGGGACGGCCCTTAACGCTTTCTTT.

V gene TRBV25-1 combines with J gene TRBJ1-1, with D hard to call. Trimming took 2 bases from V and 6 from J, leaving 13 bases between them. The CDR3 extends over 14 amino acids. Germline lookup yields CDR1 MGHDK and CDR2 SYGVNS. The chain's CDR3 is CASSEAGDVSEAFF. The DNA of the CDR3 is TGTGCCAGCAGTGAAGCAGGAGATGTTTCTGAAGCTTTCTTT.

This chain uses TRBV2 with TRBJ1-2; D is undetermined. The CDR3 is 12 residues long. V shed 7 bases and J shed 3 bases, with 9 bases lying between them. CDR1 is SNHLY and CDR2 is FYNNEI in the germline V gene. The CDR3 DNA follows: TGTGCCAGCACGGGAAGGGACTATGGCTACACCTTC. This encodes CASTGRDYGYTF.

The J gene is TRBJ1-5, the V gene TRBV6-2 or TRBV6-3; no definite D call. CDR1 is MNHEY and CDR2 is SVGEGT in the germline V gene. The CDR3 contains 17 residues. Trimming shortened V by 0 bases and J by 0 bases, and 12 bases separated the two germline ends. The CDR3 coding sequence is TGTGCCAGCAGTTACTCGACGCGCTCGGGTAGCAATCAGCCCCAGCATTTT. It yields the protein CASSYSTRSGSNQPQHF.

The rearrangement links TRBV20-1 to TRBJ1-1; a weak D match, TRBD1 (5 bases). The CDR3 consists of 11 residues. Trimming removed 3 bases from V and 8 bases from J, with 10 bases in between. The germline gives CDR1 DFQATT, CDR2 SNEGSKA (reference sequence). CDR3 nucleotides: TGCAGTGCTAGGGGGCAGGCCGAAGCTTTCTTT. It yields the protein CSARGQAEAFF.

CDR3 sequence (DNA): TGTGCCAGCAATTTTGGGGACACTGAAGCTTTCTTT. This translates into CASNFGDTEAFF. The chain joins TRBV6-6 to TRBJ1-1; D ambiguous. The V gene lost 7 bases and the J gene lost 3 bases, with 9 bases spanning the gap. The CDR3 covers 12 residues. The V gene's germline CDR1 is MNHNY and CDR2 SVGAGI (reference sequence).

This clonotype was counted between two and nine times. The chain combines TRBV20-1 with TRBJ1-2, with unresolved D. This CDR3 comprises 12 residues. The germline V and J ends were trimmed by 6 bases and 8 bases, with 16 bases remaining between them. From germline, CDR1 is DFQATT and CDR2 SNEGSKA (reference sequence). The DNA for the CDR3 is TGCAGTGCCGTTGGGCCTAACGGAGGCTACACCTTC. Amino acid sequence: CSAVGPNGGYTF.

This chain connects TRBV6-5 to TRBJ2-7; a weak D match, TRBD1 (6 bases). This CDR3 comprises 15 residues. The V gene lost 0 bases and the J gene lost 4 bases, with 13 bases spanning the gap. The V gene's germline CDR1 is MNHEY and CDR2 SVGAGI. CDR3 coding DNA: TGTGCCAGCAGTTACTCGAGGGGGAGTGAGTACGAGCAGTACTTC. Amino acids: CASSYSRGSEYEQYF.

The rearrangement uses TRBV30 and TRBJ2-7; D not certain. The germline V gene encodes CDR1 GTSNPN and CDR2 SVGIG (reference sequence). CDR3 length equals 12 residues. Trimming took 1 base from V and 2 from J, leaving 6 bases between them. CDR3 sequence: CAWSDTAYEQYF. DNA for the CDR3: TGTGCCTGGAGTGATACGGCCTACGAGCAGTACTTC.

In its sample, this clonotype was seen a few times. V and J are TRBV28 and TRBJ2-5; D gene uncertain. The CDR3 is 11 residues long. CDR1 is MDHEN and CDR2 is SYDVKM in the germline V gene. Trimming stripped 4 bases from V and 4 bases from J, with 4 bases between. CDR3 region: CASSSRETQYF. CDR3 nucleotides: TGTGCCAGCAGTTCGAGAGAGACCCAGTACTTC.

In DNA, the CDR3 is TGTGCCAGCAGCCCGCAGGTCTCTGGGGCCAACGTCCTGACTTTC. The encoded protein is CASSPQVSGANVLTF. This sequence joins TRBV11-2 and TRBJ2-6, with D unresolved. The ends were cut back, 5 bases at V and 0 bases at J, with 8 bases in the middle. CDR1 and CDR2 from the germline V gene are SGHAT and FQNNGV. The CDR3 totals 15 residues.

The V and J genes are TRBV2 and TRBJ2-5; 8 nucleotides align to TRBD1. The germline gives CDR1 SNHLY, CDR2 FYNNEI. The CDR3 consists of 14 residues. With 5 bases clipped from V and 1 base from J, the junction kept 3 bases outside the gene matches. This chain's CDR3 is CASSYGTGQETQYF. The CDR3 DNA sequence: TGTGCCAGCAGTTACGGGACAGGCCAAGAGACCCAGTACTTC.

The chain links TRBV7-9 to TRBJ2-3; D may be TRBD1 or TRBD2 (5 bases each). From germline, CDR1 is SEHNR and CDR2 FQNEAQ (reference sequence). Deletions cut 0 bases from V and 3 bases from J, with 10 bases between. CDR3 length: 15 residues. CDR3 residues: CASSLAAGRTDTQYF. The CDR3 coding sequence is TGTGCCAGCAGCTTAGCCGCAGGGAGAACAGATACGCAGTATTTT.

The chain is built from TRBV20-1 and TRBJ1-1; 8 bases are shared with TRBD1. The CDR3 is made up of 12 amino acids. From germline, CDR1 is DFQATT and CDR2 SNEGSKA (reference sequence). The trim removed 5 bases at V and 5 bases at J, leaving 4 bases unmatched. CDR3 protein: CSARTGYTEAFF. Here the CDR3 DNA reads TGCAGTGCTCGGACAGGGTATACTGAAGCTTTCTTT.

In nucleotides, the CDR3 is TGCGCCAGCAGCCAAGATGAAGGGACAGGCACAGTAGTTGGCTATGGCTACACCTTC. The encoded protein is CASSQDEGTGTVVGYGYTF. The chain couples TRBV4-3 to TRBJ1-2, with TRBD1 matching over 8 bases. The CDR3 runs 19 residues. The V and J ends lost 0 bases and 4 bases, in that order; junction bases with no gene match: 16. Germline V CDR1 and CDR2: LGHNA, YSLEER.

The rearrangement uses TRBV20-1 and TRBJ1-3, with D uncertain. The CDR3 is 13 residues long. The V gene's germline CDR1 is DFQATT and CDR2 SNEGSKA (reference sequence). Trimming cost V 4 bases and J 3 bases, with 10 bases left between them. In DNA, the CDR3 is TGCAGTGCTAACTTGGGTGTTGGAAACACCATATATTTT. This gives the protein CSANLGVGNTIYF.

This clonotype was found once. The chain carries TRBV20-1 and TRBJ1-1; TRBD1 matches 9 bases. The CDR3 is made up of 13 amino acids. After removal of 4 bases from V and 11 bases from J, the junction contained 11 bases not matched to a gene. The germline gives CDR1 DFQATT, CDR2 SNEGSKA (reference sequence). CDR3 DNA sequence: TGCAGTGCTAAAATAAGGGACAGGGAAGAGGCTTTCTTT. Translation: CSAKIRDREEAFF.